These T cell receptor beta chains were read from a single sample in a study of PD-1 blockade in classical Hodgkin lymphoma. Repertoires were generated with immunoSEQ multiplex PCR, while TCRdb's copy carries only in-frame clones and drops some. The top ten clones hold 7.5% to 10% of a sample with more than 50,000 clones, 90% of them seen once. The sequencing used peripheral blood mononuclear cells (PBMCs), collected at baseline. These receptors originate from a human donor with classical Hodgkin lymphoma. Both conserved end residues are part of each CDR3. Each record gives: clone size, V gene, D gene, J gene, CDR3 protein, CDR3 DNA. A D gene is named only where the DNA matches it firmly. The size of a clone is reported for some rows only, either as once, few or many, or as a class for expanded clones.

>-|TRBV4-1|TRBD2|TRBJ2-7
CASSQDSAGGYEQYF
TGCGCCAGCAGCCAAGATTCCGCGGGAGGCTACGAGCAGTACTTC
>few|TRBV12-1|-|TRBJ1-1
CASSSGQGAVAEAFF
TGTGCCAGCAGCAGCGGACAGGGGGCTGTAGCTGAAGCTTTCTTT
>-|TRBV9|TRBD1|TRBJ2-7
CASSLDRVAHEQYF
TGTGCCAGCAGCCTGGACAGGGTAGCCCACGAGCAGTACTTC
>-|TRBV10-2|TRBD2|TRBJ2-7
CASSEASGHEQYF
TGCGCCAGCAGTGAGGCTAGCGGACACGAGCAGTACTTC
>-|TRBV7-2|-|TRBJ2-7
CASSFEGGEGYEQYF
TGTGCCAGCAGCTTTGAGGGGGGGGAAGGCTACGAGCAGTACTTC
>-|TRBV5-1|TRBD1|TRBJ2-5
CASSGQGMGLGETQYF
TGCGCCAGCAGCGGACAGGGTATGGGGCTCGGTGAGACCCAGTACTTC
>-|TRBV4-1|-|TRBJ2-2
CASKKGLPEPGELFF
TGCGCCAGCAAAAAGGGACTCCCCGAACCGGGGGAGCTGTTTTTT
>-|TRBV28|-|TRBJ1-1
CASSFHRARNTEAFF
TGTGCCAGCAGTTTCCACAGGGCCCGGAACACTGAAGCTTTCTTT
>-|TRBV29-1|TRBD2|TRBJ2-1
CSGRLAGRPDEQFF
TGCAGCGGGAGACTAGCGGGACGGCCGGATGAGCAGTTCTTC
>-|TRBV9|TRBD2|TRBJ2-1
CASSVAPSGDYNEQFF
TGTGCCAGCAGCGTAGCTCCTAGCGGAGACTACAATGAGCAGTTCTTC
>-|TRBV6-1|-|TRBJ2-2
CASSDRGGNTGELFF
TGTGCCAGCAGTGACAGGGGCGGGAACACCGGGGAGCTGTTTTTT
>-|TRBV15|-|TRBJ2-7
CATSRDSADNYEQYF
TGTGCCACCAGCAGAGATTCGGCGGATAACTACGAGCAGTACTTC
>-|TRBV10-3|TRBD1|TRBJ2-5
CAIRDRLIETQYF
TGTGCCATCAGGGACAGGCTAATTGAGACCCAGTACTTC